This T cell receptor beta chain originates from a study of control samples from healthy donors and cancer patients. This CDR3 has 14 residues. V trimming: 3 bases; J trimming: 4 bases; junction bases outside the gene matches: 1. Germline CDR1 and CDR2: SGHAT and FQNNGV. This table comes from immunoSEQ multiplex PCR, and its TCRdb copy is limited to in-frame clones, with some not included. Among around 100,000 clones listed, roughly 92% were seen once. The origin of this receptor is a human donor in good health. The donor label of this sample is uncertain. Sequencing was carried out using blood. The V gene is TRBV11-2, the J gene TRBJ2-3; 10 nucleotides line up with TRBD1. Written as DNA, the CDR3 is TGTGCCAGCAGCTTGGGGACAGGGGCAGATACGCAGTATTTT. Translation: CASSLGTGADTQYF.